Listed here is a single T cell receptor (beta chain). As yet, its antigen is unknown. One junction end disagrees with the germline gene, perhaps due to a read error. The CDR3 covers 12 residues. The use of a sample-barcoded 5' primer and a J-beta primer mix characterized a second PCR of about 7 to 12 cycles. TCRdb passed the 5' RACE reads through MiXCR, listing each CDR3 protein once. The data contain approximately 1.5 million distinct CDR3 sequences, roughly 43% of them singletons. This sample is part of a study of blood T cells in healthy people across ages. Study outcomes and limitations: Per million T cells, the diversity of TCR beta decreased roughly linearly as age advanced.

The sample providers were healthy Caucasian people from Russia, aged roughly 6 to 90. Drawn from each donor were about 9 milliliters of peripheral blood. Extraction of total RNA produced a minimum of 5 micrograms from each sample. The V call is TRBV12-3 or TRBV12-4, the J call TRBJ1-5, with 8 nucleotides matching TRBD1. The receptor was isolated from a woman aged 18-35 years in good health. The sequencing input was blood. CDR3 residues: CAGSLGTGDQHF. CDR3 sequence (DNA): TGTGCCGGCAGCCTCGGGACAGGTGATCAGCATTTT.